These T cell receptor beta chains were read from a single sample in a study of T cells after posttransplantation cyclophosphamide. Clones were sequenced by immunoSEQ multiplex PCR, and TCRdb holds only the in-frame ones, with some missing. This set yields around 12,000 clones and no singletons; the top ten hold roughly 26%. Source: PBMCs, taken after allogeneic stem cell transplant with posttransplant cyclophosphamide. Receptors were obtained from a female patient in her forties who received an allogeneic stem cell transplant from an unrelated donor, was CMV-positive, and had acute GVHD only. Some T cells may be transferred from the graft donor. CDR3s include the opening cysteine and the closing phenylalanine or tryptophan. Each record gives: clone size, V gene, J gene, D gene, CDR3 protein, CDR3 DNA. D genes are given only for firm matches. Only part of the rows carry a size: once, few, many, or a class if the clone is expanded.

clone_size: NA
v_call: TRBV7-9
j_call: TRBJ2-3
d_call: TRBD1
cdr3_aa: CASSLGGTGYTDTQYF
cdr3_nt: TGTGCGAGCAGTTTGGGGGGGACAGGGTACACAGATACGCAGTATTTT

clone_size: many
v_call: TRBV5-5
j_call: TRBJ1-5
d_call: TRBD1
cdr3_aa: CASSLSGTAYSNQPQHF
cdr3_nt: TGTGCCAGCAGCTTGTCCGGGACAGCCTATAGCAATCAGCCCCAGCATTTT

clone_size: many
v_call: TRBV4-1
j_call: TRBJ1-5
d_call: NA
cdr3_aa: CASSRTDISNQPQHF
cdr3_nt: TGCGCCAGCAGCCGAACCGACATTTCGAATCAGCCCCAGCATTTT

clone_size: many
v_call: TRBV6-7
j_call: TRBJ2-5
d_call: TRBD2
cdr3_aa: CASSCASGILYQETQYF
cdr3_nt: TGTGCCAGCAGTTGCGCTAGCGGGATCTTGTACCAAGAGACCCAGTACTTC

clone_size: NA
v_call: TRBV29-1
j_call: TRBJ2-7
d_call: NA
cdr3_aa: CSVEGPHSYEQYF
cdr3_nt: TGCAGCGTTGAGGGTCCGCACAGCTACGAGCAGTACTTC

clone_size: NA
v_call: TRBV5-1
j_call: TRBJ2-5
d_call: NA
cdr3_aa: CASSFGQRREQVYF
cdr3_nt: TGCGCCAGCAGCTTCGGACAACGACGGGAGCAAGTGTACTTC

clone_size: many
v_call: TRBV27
j_call: TRBJ2-5
d_call: TRBD2
cdr3_aa: CASSLSSGRMLETQYF
cdr3_nt: TGTGCCAGCAGTTTGTCTAGCGGGAGAATGTTGGAGACCCAGTACTTC

clone_size: many
v_call: TRBV2
j_call: TRBJ1-4
d_call: NA
cdr3_aa: CASTSMGRLEKLFF
cdr3_nt: TGTGCCAGCACCTCGATGGGCAGACTAGAAAAACTGTTTTTT

clone_size: many
v_call: TRBV4-2
j_call: TRBJ1-1
d_call: NA
cdr3_aa: CASSQDMNTEAFF
cdr3_nt: TGTGCCAGCAGCCAAGATATGAACACTGAAGCTTTCTTT

clone_size: NA
v_call: TRBV9
j_call: TRBJ2-7
d_call: NA
cdr3_aa: CASSARQAYSYEQYF
cdr3_nt: TGCGCCAGCAGTGCAAGACAGGCATACTCCTACGAACAGTACTTC

clone_size: few
v_call: TRBV12-2
j_call: TRBJ2-1
d_call: NA
cdr3_aa: CASRLARAGGPGEQFF
cdr3_nt: TGTGCAAGTCGCTTAGCGCGAGCGGGAGGGCCGGGGGAGCAGTTCTTC

clone_size: many
v_call: TRBV4-3
j_call: TRBJ1-1
d_call: TRBD1
cdr3_aa: CASSQESYRGFMNTEAFF
cdr3_nt: TGCGCCAGCAGCCAAGAATCTTACAGGGGTTTTATGAACACTGAAGCTTTCTTT

clone_size: many
v_call: TRBV11-2
j_call: TRBJ2-2
d_call: NA
cdr3_aa: CASSFGQGGPGELFF
cdr3_nt: TGTGCCAGCAGCTTTGGACAGGGAGGGCCCGGGGAGCTGTTTTTT

clone_size: few
v_call: TRBV27
j_call: TRBJ2-3
d_call: NA
cdr3_aa: CASSDRNPSTDTQYF
cdr3_nt: TGTGCCAGCAGCGACAGAAACCCTAGCACAGATACGCAGTATTTT

clone_size: NA
v_call: TRBV7-9
j_call: TRBJ1-5
d_call: NA
cdr3_aa: CASSLETETNQPQHF
cdr3_nt: TGTGCCAGCAGCTTAGAGACAGAGACTAATCAGCCCCAGCATTTT

clone_size: few
v_call: TRBV11-3
j_call: TRBJ2-1
d_call: TRBD2
cdr3_aa: CASSRIAGGYNEQFF
cdr3_nt: TGTGCCAGCAGCCGTATAGCGGGGGGCTACAATGAGCAGTTCTTC

clone_size: many
v_call: TRBV5-4
j_call: TRBJ2-7
d_call: NA
cdr3_aa: CASSWGRGYEQYF
cdr3_nt: TGTGCCAGCAGCTGGGGTAGGGGGTACGAGCAGTACTTC

clone_size: many
v_call: TRBV6-5
j_call: TRBJ1-6
d_call: NA
cdr3_aa: CASSSFDSLYNSPLHF
cdr3_nt: TGTGCCAGCAGTTCCTTTGACAGTCTCTATAATTCACCCCTCCACTTT

clone_size: few
v_call: TRBV25-1
j_call: TRBJ1-4
d_call: NA
cdr3_aa: CASSEWGRVGDEKLFF
cdr3_nt: TGTGCCAGCAGTGAATGGGGCAGGGTAGGGGATGAAAAACTGTTTTTT

clone_size: many
v_call: TRBV27
j_call: TRBJ2-1
d_call: TRBD2
cdr3_aa: CASSFRIGTSFFF
cdr3_nt: TGTGCCAGCAGTTTCAGAATCGGGACTAGCTTTTTCTTC

clone_size: NA
v_call: TRBV25-1
j_call: TRBJ2-5
d_call: NA
cdr3_aa: CASSDLDRPGETQYF
cdr3_nt: TGTGCCAGCAGTGATTTAGACAGGCCAGGGGAAACCCAGTACTTC

clone_size: NA
v_call: TRBV7-9
j_call: TRBJ2-7
d_call: TRBD1
cdr3_aa: CASTLDRGIYEQYF
cdr3_nt: TGTGCCAGCACCCTGGACAGGGGAATATACGAGCAGTACTTC

clone_size: many
v_call: TRBV27
j_call: TRBJ2-7
d_call: TRBD2
cdr3_aa: CASSSRTSKRSSYEQYF
cdr3_nt: TGTGCCAGCAGTTCCAGGACTAGCAAAAGGAGCTCCTACGAGCAGTACTTC

clone_size: many
v_call: TRBV4-3
j_call: TRBJ2-6
d_call: NA
cdr3_aa: CASSQPGSGANVLTF
cdr3_nt: TGCGCCAGCAGCCAGCCAGGGTCCGGGGCCAACGTCCTGACTTTC

clone_size: many
v_call: TRBV9
j_call: TRBJ2-3
d_call: NA
cdr3_aa: CASRAGTDTQYF
cdr3_nt: TGTGCCAGCAGGGCAGGCACAGATACGCAGTATTTT

clone_size: many
v_call: TRBV7-6
j_call: TRBJ1-2
d_call: NA
cdr3_aa: CASSPGQSPLNYGYTF
cdr3_nt: TGTGCCAGCAGCCCCGGACAGTCGCCCCTTAACTATGGCTACACCTTC

clone_size: many
v_call: TRBV4-1
j_call: TRBJ2-5
d_call: NA
cdr3_aa: CASSRPGLPSQETQYF
cdr3_nt: TGCGCCAGCAGCCGACCTGGACTGCCTTCTCAAGAGACCCAGTACTTC

clone_size: many
v_call: TRBV9
j_call: TRBJ2-2
d_call: TRBD2
cdr3_aa: CASSSPAGGPNTGELFF
cdr3_nt: TGTGCCAGCAGCTCCCCTGCGGGAGGGCCGAACACCGGGGAGCTGTTTTTT

clone_size: NA
v_call: TRBV5-1
j_call: TRBJ2-1
d_call: TRBD2
cdr3_aa: CASSAGGAGSNEQFF
cdr3_nt: TGCGCCAGCAGCGCCGGGGGGGCAGGTTCGAATGAGCAGTTCTTC

clone_size: NA
v_call: TRBV28
j_call: TRBJ2-5
d_call: TRBD2
cdr3_aa: CASSSGGRGETQYF
cdr3_nt: TGTGCCAGCAGTTCGGGGGGAAGGGGAGAGACCCAGTACTTC

clone_size: many
v_call: TRBV7-2
j_call: TRBJ1-5
d_call: NA
cdr3_aa: CASSLEGGIQPQHF
cdr3_nt: TGTGCCAGCAGCTTAGAAGGGGGTATTCAGCCCCAGCATTTT

clone_size: few
v_call: TRBV5-1
j_call: TRBJ2-7
d_call: NA
cdr3_aa: CASSLDFGSSYEQYF
cdr3_nt: TGCGCCAGCAGCTTGGATTTCGGGAGCTCCTACGAGCAGTACTTC

clone_size: many
v_call: TRBV2
j_call: TRBJ2-5
d_call: TRBD2
cdr3_aa: CASSEQGGEETQYF
cdr3_nt: TGTGCCAGCAGTGAACAGGGAGGGGAAGAGACCCAGTACTTC

clone_size: few
v_call: TRBV9
j_call: TRBJ2-3
d_call: NA
cdr3_aa: CASSVGRYTDTQYF
cdr3_nt: TGTGCCAGCAGCGTGGGCAGATACACAGATACGCAGTATTTT

clone_size: many
v_call: TRBV7-2
j_call: TRBJ2-5
d_call: TRBD2
cdr3_aa: CASSLEVAGSGETQYF
cdr3_nt: TGTGCCAGCAGCTTAGAGGTAGCGGGGTCCGGAGAGACCCAGTACTTC

clone_size: NA
v_call: TRBV28
j_call: TRBJ1-1
d_call: NA
cdr3_aa: CASSLWGGEIEAFF
cdr3_nt: TGTGCCAGCAGTTTATGGGGGGGGGAAATTGAAGCTTTCTTT

clone_size: few
v_call: TRBV11-3
j_call: TRBJ2-1
d_call: NA
cdr3_aa: CASSLDQAGEQFF
cdr3_nt: TGTGCCAGCAGCTTAGACCAAGCCGGTGAGCAGTTCTTC

clone_size: NA
v_call: TRBV9
j_call: TRBJ2-1
d_call: NA
cdr3_aa: CASTGSGEQFF
cdr3_nt: TGTGCCAGCACGGGGAGTGGTGAGCAGTTCTTC

clone_size: many
v_call: TRBV7-2
j_call: TRBJ1-5
d_call: TRBD1
cdr3_aa: CASSQTGGHQPQHF
cdr3_nt: TGTGCCAGCAGCCAGACAGGGGGTCATCAGCCCCAGCATTTT

clone_size: many
v_call: TRBV6-6
j_call: TRBJ1-1
d_call: NA
cdr3_aa: CASSKDRQNTEAFF
cdr3_nt: TGTGCCAGCAGTAAGGACAGACAGAACACTGAAGCTTTCTTT

clone_size: few
v_call: TRBV27
j_call: TRBJ2-5
d_call: TRBD2
cdr3_aa: CASSLYPAGGRETQYF
cdr3_nt: TGTGCCAGCAGTTTATACCCAGCGGGGGGGCGAGAGACCCAGTACTTC

clone_size: many
v_call: TRBV5-1
j_call: TRBJ2-3
d_call: NA
cdr3_aa: CASKNRAPSTDTQYF
cdr3_nt: TGCGCCAGCAAGAACAGGGCCCCTAGCACAGATACGCAGTATTTT

clone_size: many
v_call: TRBV10-3
j_call: TRBJ2-7
d_call: TRBD1
cdr3_aa: CATPRGEGAHEQYF
cdr3_nt: TGTGCCACCCCCCGGGGAGAGGGGGCCCACGAGCAGTACTTC

clone_size: many
v_call: TRBV10-3
j_call: TRBJ2-3
d_call: TRBD2
cdr3_aa: CAISDLAGVGTDTQYF
cdr3_nt: TGTGCCATCAGTGATTTAGCGGGAGTCGGGACAGATACGCAGTATTTT

clone_size: many
v_call: TRBV7-8
j_call: TRBJ1-2
d_call: TRBD1
cdr3_aa: CASREKGQPYGYTF
cdr3_nt: TGTGCCAGCAGGGAGAAGGGACAGCCCTATGGCTACACCTTC

clone_size: NA
v_call: TRBV19
j_call: TRBJ1-2
d_call: TRBD1
cdr3_aa: CASSPGTGYGYTF
cdr3_nt: TGTGCCAGTAGTCCCGGGACAGGTTACGGCTACACCTTC

clone_size: few
v_call: TRBV5-1
j_call: TRBJ1-6
d_call: TRBD1
cdr3_aa: CAGSLMWGQGPHNSPLHF
cdr3_nt: TGCGCCGGCAGCCTAATGTGGGGACAGGGCCCTCATAATTCACCCCTCCACTTT

clone_size: many
v_call: TRBV28
j_call: TRBJ2-7
d_call: NA
cdr3_aa: CASRPDGAYEQYF
cdr3_nt: TGTGCCAGCAGACCCGACGGAGCCTACGAGCAGTACTTC

clone_size: many
v_call: TRBV5-5
j_call: TRBJ2-5
d_call: NA
cdr3_aa: CASSHPDPGATQYF
cdr3_nt: TGTGCCAGCAGCCATCCCGACCCTGGGGCGACCCAGTACTTC

clone_size: many
v_call: TRBV29-1
j_call: TRBJ2-3
d_call: TRBD2
cdr3_aa: CSAGLAGVGTDTQYF
cdr3_nt: TGCAGCGCCGGACTAGCGGGAGTGGGGACAGATACGCAGTATTTT

clone_size: NA
v_call: TRBV27
j_call: TRBJ1-5
d_call: NA
cdr3_aa: CASSLSSGAGGPWQPQHF
cdr3_nt: TGTGCCAGCAGTTTAAGTAGTGGGGCCGGGGGGCCATGGCAGCCCCAGCATTTT

clone_size: many
v_call: TRBV4-2
j_call: TRBJ2-7
d_call: TRBD1
cdr3_aa: CASSPTGGRDEQYF
cdr3_nt: TGTGCCAGCAGCCCAACAGGGGGCCGAGACGAGCAGTACTTC

clone_size: NA
v_call: TRBV10-3
j_call: TRBJ2-7
d_call: TRBD2
cdr3_aa: CAISYLAGGASYEQYF
cdr3_nt: TGTGCCATCAGTTACTTAGCGGGAGGGGCCTCTTACGAGCAGTACTTC